Presented here are 24 T cell receptor beta chains from one specimen sequenced in a study of blood T cell repertoires in COVID-19. TCRdb's copy holds only in-frame clones and misses some; the assay was immunoSEQ multiplex PCR. The table lists about 220,000 clones, roughly 84% of them singletons. Input material: peripheral blood. These receptor sequences come from a man aged 50 to 60 who had recovered from COVID-19.

With respect to this clone: Other DNA variants within this sample encode the same CDR3. The chain couples TRBV18 to TRBJ2-3; D possibly corresponds to TRBD1 (6 bases). Germline V gene lookup returns CDR1 KGHSH and CDR2 LQKENI. Trimming pared 1 base from V and 4 bases from J, leaving 6 bases between. This CDR3 has 13 amino acids. The CDR3 DNA reads as TGTGCCAGCTCACCACAGGGGGCAGATACGCAGTATTTT. Translation: CASSPQGADTQYF.

The V call is TRBV28, the J call TRBJ1-1, with TRBD1 matching over 8 bases. The CDR3 loop spans 15 amino acids. Germline V lookup: CDR1 MDHEN, CDR2 SYDVKM. Trimming took 1 base from V and 6 from J; bases not matched to a gene: 7. The CDR3 here is CASSLSSGGRAEAFF. The CDR3 region has the DNA TGTGCCAGCAGTTTATCTTCAGGGGGCAGGGCTGAAGCTTTCTTT.

CDR3 nucleotides: TGTGCCACCAGCAGAGTCGGAGGTAGCGGGGGAGAGACCCAGTACTTC. This codes for CATSRVGGSGGETQYF. The chain has TRBV15 and TRBJ2-5; TRBD2 matches at 9 bases. From germline, CDR1 is LNHNV and CDR2 YYDKDF (reference sequence). This CDR3 comprises 16 residues. Unmatched junction bases numbered 7, after V lost 1 base and J lost 4 bases.

This clone turned up a few times. The CDR3 loop is CASSQPGSLNEQFF. The CDR3 DNA follows: TGTGCCAGCAGCCAACCCGGGTCCTTAAATGAGCAGTTCTTC. This chain uses TRBV4-2 with TRBJ2-1; D call uncertain. V lost 2 bases to trimming and J lost 7 bases, with 12 bases between them. CDR3 length equals 14 residues. The germline CDR1 and CDR2 sequences are LGHNA and YNFKEQ.

This clone was detected a few times. V usage is TRBV19 and J usage is TRBJ1-5, with a possible D match to TRBD1 (5 bases). Deletions cut 3 bases from V and 2 bases from J, with 17 bases between. The CDR3 sequence is 17 residues long. Looked up from germline, CDR1 is LNHDA and CDR2 is SQIVND (reference sequence). CDR3 region: CASSIRRGNLGNQPQHF. CDR3 sequence (DNA): TGTGCCAGTAGTATTAGGAGGGGCAATCTCGGCAATCAGCCCCAGCATTTT.

The chain recombines TRBV24-1 with TRBJ2-5, with 14 nucleotides matching TRBD2. V gave up 3 bases and J gave up 4 bases; unmatched junction bases: 3. CDR1 KGHDR and CDR2 SFDVKD come from the germline V gene. The CDR3 totals 16 residues. The CDR3 sequence: CATSDGTSGRRETQYF. In nucleotides, the CDR3 is TGTGCCACCAGTGATGGGACTAGCGGGAGAAGAGAGACCCAGTACTTC.

The J gene is TRBJ1-2, the V gene TRBV27; 9 bases line up with TRBD1. V gave up 5 bases and J gave up 6 bases; unmatched junction bases: 10. The germline V gene encodes CDR1 MNHEY and CDR2 SMNVEV (reference sequence). CDR3 size: 15 residues. CDR3 sequence: CASSPVGQGRHGYTF. CDR3 bases: TGTGCCAGCAGTCCGGTCGGACAGGGGCGACATGGCTACACCTTC.

The chain recombines TRBV10-1 with TRBJ2-2; D not resolved. The V end was cut by 4 bases, the J end by 5 bases, with 8 bases between. The CDR3 runs 13 residues. CDR1 is WNHNN, CDR2 SYGVQD, per germline (reference sequence). In DNA form, the CDR3 reads TGCGCCAGCAGTGTTAGCCCTACCGGGGAGCTGTTTTTT. Translating it yields CASSVSPTGELFF.

The chain carries TRBV19 and TRBJ2-1; 7 nucleotides match TRBD2. The CDR3 is 14 residues long. V was clipped by 8 bases and J by 5 bases; unmatched bases: 9. The V gene's germline CDR1 is LNHDA and CDR2 SQIVND (reference sequence). The CDR3 here is CASSRGGGNNEQFF. In DNA, the CDR3 is TGTGCCAGTTCTCGCGGGGGAGGGAACAATGAGCAGTTCTTC.

J is TRBJ2-7 and V is TRBV15; 9 nucleotides line up with TRBD1. The V segment lost 1 base and the J segment 6 bases; nucleotides outside the gene matches: 4. This CDR3 contains 14 residues. CDR1 and CDR2 (germline): LNHNV, YYDKDF (reference sequence). In DNA, the CDR3 is TGTGCCACCAGCAGAGCGGGGACAGGGATCGAGCAGTACTTC. The encoded protein is CATSRAGTGIEQYF.

This clone was seen just once. The chain joins TRBV7-9 to TRBJ1-1; possibly TRBD1 for D (5 bases). Trimming stripped 0 bases from V and 5 bases from J, with 10 bases between. The CDR3 length is 14 residues. Looked up from germline, CDR1 is SEHNR and CDR2 is FQNEAQ (reference sequence). The CDR3 reads CASSLALGDTEAFF. CDR3 nucleotide sequence: TGTGCCAGCAGCTTAGCGTTAGGGGATACTGAAGCTTTCTTT.

This clone has only one observation. This chain joins TRBV25-1 and TRBJ2-2, with 7 bases matching TRBD1. The J segment lost 1 base and the V segment lost 5 bases, leaving 1 base of the junction unmatched. There are 14 residues in the CDR3. CDR1 is MGHDK and CDR2 is SYGVNS in the germline V gene. The CDR3 sequence: CASSRTGNTGELFF. The CDR3 DNA reads as TGTGCCAGCAGTAGGACAGGGAACACCGGGGAGCTGTTTTTT.

The CDR3 region has the DNA TGTGCCAGCAGCTTGGTGGAAGGCGGAAGCTATGGCTACACCTTC. It codes for CASSLVEGGSYGYTF. The rearrangement links TRBV5-5 to TRBJ1-2, with D unclear. The germline CDR1 and CDR2 sequences are SGHKS and YYEKEE (reference sequence). The CDR3 is 15 amino acids. The ends were cut back, 0 bases at V and 4 bases at J, with 13 bases in the middle.

CDR3 nucleotide sequence: TGTGCCAGCAGTCTTAGGTGGGCTAGCGGGAGCCTACAAGAGACCCAGTACTTC. Translated: CASSLRWASGSLQETQYF. The chain couples TRBV11-2 to TRBJ2-5, with 10 bases that match TRBD2. In germline, CDR1 is SGHAT, CDR2 FQNNGV. V trimming: 6 bases; J trimming: 2 bases; junction bases outside the gene matches: 15. The CDR3 has 18 residues.

This chain uses TRBV19 with TRBJ1-1; D uncertain. The CDR3 has 14 amino acids. Trimming stripped 3 bases from V and 4 bases from J, with 12 bases between. Germline CDR1 and CDR2: LNHDA and SQIVND (reference sequence). As DNA, the CDR3 is TGTGCCAGTAGTATCTCATACGGGTTCACTGAAGCTTTCTTT. This encodes CASSISYGFTEAFF.

This clone was counted once. This chain joins TRBV7-6 and TRBJ2-3, with TRBD2 identical over 10 bases. Germline-derived CDR1 and CDR2 are SGHVS and FNYEAQ. V lost 6 bases to trimming and J lost 5 bases; unmatched junction nucleotides: 8. CDR3 size: 15 residues. CDR3 sequence (DNA): TGTGCCAGCAGACTATTAGCGGGAGGCCAAGATACGCAGTATTTT. It specifies CASRLLAGGQDTQYF.

V gene TRBV18 combines with J gene TRBJ1-3; possible D gene TRBD1, 6 bases. This CDR3 spans 19 amino acids. The germline V gene has CDR1 KGHSH and CDR2 LQKENI. V was shortened by 4 bases and J by 0 bases, with 22 bases between the two germline ends. CDR3 amino acids: CASSQLSGQLVLSGNTIYF. The CDR3 DNA reads as TGTGCCAGCTCACAATTGTCCGGACAGCTAGTCCTCTCTGGAAACACCATATATTTT.

The genes are TRBV28 and TRBJ1-3; D is undetermined. This CDR3 is 13 amino acids long. The V end was cut by 8 bases, the J end by 3 bases, with 11 bases between. Germline CDR1 and CDR2: MDHEN and SYDVKM. The CDR3 protein is CASFPSSGNTIYF. The CDR3 bases are TGTGCCAGCTTTCCTTCTAGTGGAAACACCATATATTTT.

This clone was detected once. V usage is TRBV5-1 and J usage is TRBJ2-7, with D maybe TRBD2 (6 bases). This CDR3 region has 15 residues. CDR1 is SGHRS and CDR2 is YFSETQ in the germline V gene. Trimming took 2 bases from V and 3 from J, leaving 15 bases between them. CDR3 in amino acids: CASSLLAMGNYEQYF. The CDR3 coding sequence is TGCGCCAGCAGCTTACTAGCAATGGGAAACTACGAGCAGTACTTC.

The CDR3 is CASKDRDYSNQPQHF. Written as DNA, the CDR3 is TGTGCCAGCAAGGACAGGGATTATAGCAATCAGCCCCAGCATTTT. The J gene is TRBJ1-5, the V gene TRBV4-2; 8 nucleotides line up with TRBD1. The CDR3 length is 15 residues. With 7 bases clipped from V and 0 bases from J, the junction kept 5 bases outside the gene matches. The germline CDR1 and CDR2 sequences are LGHNA and YNFKEQ.

The chain combines TRBV27 with TRBJ2-1; D perhaps matches TRBD2 (6 bases). The germline CDR1 and CDR2 sequences are MNHEY and SMNVEV (reference sequence). V was shortened by 4 bases and J by 2 bases, with 18 bases between the two germline ends. This CDR3 has 17 amino acids. The CDR3 reads CASSSLSASDTYNEQFF. The CDR3, as DNA: TGTGCCAGCAGTTCACTTTCGGCTAGCGATACCTACAATGAGCAGTTCTTC.

The CDR3 spells CASSSDWIMNTEAFF. The DNA for the CDR3 is TGTGCCAGCAGCTCGGACTGGATCATGAACACTGAAGCTTTCTTT. The genes are TRBV5-4 and TRBJ1-1, with D unclear. The CDR3 runs to 15 residues. The V and J ends lost 3 bases and 0 bases respectively, with 12 bases between them. From germline, CDR1 is SGHNT and CDR2 YYREEE (reference sequence).

The chain is built from TRBV7-9 and TRBJ2-7; TRBD2 is a possible D gene (5 bases). V was shortened by 11 bases and J by 5 bases, with 16 bases between the two germline ends. CDR3 length: 12 amino acids. CDR1 SEHNR and CDR2 FQNEAQ come from the germline V gene (reference sequence). The DNA for the CDR3 is TGTGCCTCGGGGAAGGATCTAAACGAGCAGTACTTC. Encoded protein: CASGKDLNEQYF. Variable domain in full (rest from reference TRBV7-9 and TRBJ2-7): DTGVSQNPRHKITKRGQNVTFRCDPISEHNRLYWYRQTLGQGPEFLTYFQNEAQLEKSRLLSDRFSAERPKGSFSTLEIQRTEQGDSAMYLCASGKDLNEQYFGPGTRLTVT.

J is TRBJ2-7 and V is TRBV12-2; the DNA was not used to check the table's D call, TRBD1. TRBV12-2 is labeled a pseudogene. The CDR3 length is 15 residues. For the CDR3, the DNA is TGTGCAAGTCGCCCGCCAGGGGCCAAAGCCTACGAGCAGTACTTC. Protein sequence: CASRPPGAKAYEQYF.